The clone carrying this T cell receptor beta chain was seen just once. Antigen: not known. Profiling relied on immunoSEQ multiplex PCR, and the TCRdb table lists in-frame clones only, not all of them. The sample includes 120,000 or so clones, 92% of them seen just once. The CDR3 has 14 amino acids. Per the germline V gene, CDR1 is LNHDA and CDR2 is SQIVND (reference sequence). V lost 3 bases to trimming and J lost 11 bases, with 17 bases between them. This record belongs to a study of T cell responses to AZD1222 COVID-19 vaccine. Study-level points and caveats: An increase in Spike-specific TCR breadth and depth was observed after two AZD1222 doses.

The material was peripheral blood, obtained on day 0 of AZD1222 vaccination. The gene calls are TRBV19 and TRBJ2-1; possibly TRBD2 for D (7 bases). The receptor was derived from an adult in good health. The CDR3 region has the DNA TGTGCCAGTAGTATGGGGGGGCGAGTAAACAAGCAGTTCTTC. Translation gives CASSMGGRVNKQFF.